The subject of this entry is one T cell receptor (beta chain). Its cognate antigen has yet to be identified. It has no much larger one-base neighbor in the sample; base qualities were not kept. The germline V gene yields MNHEY for CDR1 and SVGEGT for CDR2. V is cut back by 11 bases and J by 4 bases, with 18 bases in the junction unmatched. Including cysteine and phenylalanine, the CDR3 has 18 amino acids. Of the read, only the CDR3 DNA is kept; its 54 bases are in frame from base 1. Libraries were built with multiplex PCR. Sequencing was performed on an Illumina HiSeq 2500. TCRbeta libraries were built by three rounds of nested PCR using primers (Table S4), following protocols modified from ARM-PCR. PCR products of 200-500 bp were gel-excised and purified with the QIAquick gel extraction kit before sequencing. As for the original processing: Trimmomatic was used to clean the reads, FLASH merged the cleaned reads into complete CDR3 sequences, and MiTCR assigned the sequences to V(D)J germline segments. Clonal diversity was calculated as the inverse Simpson's index using VDJtools. In-frame sequences without a premature stop codon were defined as productive reads. Clones were called with MiXCR by TCRdb after fastp trimmed the public reads at Q25, and only in-frame beta chains were retained. One record per CDR3 amino acid sequence lists the most common genes and DNA. The V and J calls were determined by TCRdb, not by the authors. The sample table holds 220,000 or so distinct CDR3 sequences, of which 70% to 75% were seen once. The top ten hold about 25% of the sample.

The source of the sample is a study of tumor and adjacent non-tumor tissue in lung cancer (dated by TCRdb to 2016 to 2018). Looking at the study overall: Patients with adenocarcinoma (approximately 13), squamous cell carcinoma (2) and small cell lung cancer (1) were included in the cohort. The roughly 15 enrolled patients, of whom some 10 were men and 5 were women, were aged about 30 to 80 years and were diagnosed with TNM stage I to III disease. A total of around 130,000,000 productive TCRbeta reads were generated by sequencing, corresponding to an average of around 3.8 million reads per sample. The study compared bulk TCRbeta repertoires between lung tumor tissue and matched distant non-tumor lung tissue from more than twelve lung cancer patients. For each patient, one tumor sample and one normal lung sample were taken, giving approximately 33 paired specimens that underwent TCRbeta CDR3 sequencing. Beyond this particular receptor, the publication reports: The methods do not name the sequencing platform or mention unique molecular identifiers. Tumor tissue showed significantly greater TCR diversity (inverse Simpson) than normal lung tissue (roughly 430 vs 170, P = 0.0075, Mann-Whitney U test). The top 100 clones accounted for a significantly larger cumulative portion of the repertoire in normal lung than in tumor tissue. TCR diversity was significantly higher in younger patients, and greater tumor TCR diversity was associated with shorter overall survival and shorter disease-free survival. Because peripheral blood was not sequenced, blood TCRbeta repertoires in the lung cancer patients of the study were not examined. With only approximately 16 patients in the cohort, the authors noted that larger samples and more detailed clinical data are needed.

RNA was isolated from bulk, unsorted tissue, and RNA quality was assessed with a NanoDrop ND-1000 and an Agilent 2100. Donors were newly diagnosed lung cancer patients admitted for thoracic surgery in China between August and November 2014, without prior chemotherapy. Anyone who had undergone radiotherapy or chemotherapy before, or who had another cancer at the same time, was left out of the study. Surgical tissue pieces of roughly 1-2 cm3 were preserved in RNAlater solution and were kept at -80 degrees C until use. The sequence joins TRBV6-2 or TRBV6-3 to TRBJ2-2; TRBD2 fits 11 bases in the junction. The sample was lung tumor tissue. The receptor was isolated from a man between 60 and 70 years old with non-small cell lung cancer. The nucleotide sequence is given as TGTGCCGCCAGTTACCCCCTAACTAGCGGGAGCCGCACCGGGGAGCTGTTTTTT. It is translated as CAASYPLTSGSRTGELFF.